This T cell receptor (beta chain) is from a study of blood T cells in healthy people across ages (dated by TCRdb to between 2015 and 2017). A note on the overall study: In model experiments, template switching captured about one uniquely barcoded TCR beta cDNA molecule for every two T cells. The donors were divided into four age groups: young (average approximately 16 years), middle-aged (over 35), aged (about 62) and long-lived (82). Two additional independent replicas of 1 million unique cDNA reads from the same blood draw were analyzed for two donors (one aged 18 to 30 and one aged 80 or older). Using deep sequencing normalized with unique cDNA molecular identifiers, the study measured how TCR beta repertoire diversity changes with age. To avoid experimental bias, donors of different ages were distributed randomly across sequencing lanes.

The germline V gene (reference sequence) provides CDR1 LGHDT and CDR2 YNNKEL. Relative to germline, V is 0 bases shorter and J is 0 bases shorter, with 12 bases between their ends. Its CDR3 holds 17 amino acids, cysteine through phenylalanine. CDR3 DNA is the only sequence kept; it has 51 bases, read in frame from the first base. This clonotype was observed a handful of times. Its recognized antigen is unknown. Base quality data are lacking; no much larger clone is found one base away. Here is what the overall study found, with its caveats: Since profiling was done on bulk unsorted PBMCs, naive and antigen-experienced compartments could not be conclusively compared. Compared with the aged group, the long-lived group had more naive CD4+ T cells, fewer expanded clones and increased TCR diversity, a pattern suggesting age selection. Estimates of total diversity based on one million sequenced T cells were considered lower bounds and underestimates. Observed TCR beta diversity correlated strongly with the percentage of naive T cells measured by flow cytometry. As age increased, observed TCR beta diversity per million T cells dropped in a roughly linear way, and a significant reduction was already evident by age 40. Because donor CMV infection status was unknown, age-related changes in expanded clonotypes were potentially confounded.

Systemically healthy Caucasian individuals from Russia, about 38 in total and aged roughly 6 to 100 years, were included as donors. Approximately 9.3 milliliters of peripheral blood were collected from each donor into EDTA-treated Vacutainer tubes. Ficoll-Paque density-gradient centrifugation was used to isolate PBMCs, with at least 6 million obtained per sample. Total RNA, at least 5 micrograms per sample, was extracted from PBMCs with Trizol reagent. Naive CD45RAhigh/CD27high T cell percentages were measured by flow cytometry on a PBMC aliquot from every donor. Libraries came from 5' RACE. The instrument given in TCRdb is Illumina HiSeq 2500. A second PCR of about 7 to 12 cycles was run with a J-beta primer mix and a sample-barcoded 5' primer. A template-switch 5' adaptor carrying 12 random nucleotides introduced a unique molecular identifier onto each TCR beta cDNA molecule. At least 2.5 million CDR3-containing paired-end reads were obtained from each sample. All of the RNA was converted into first-strand cDNA using the Mint cDNA synthesis kit, with a TRBC-specific oligonucleotide serving as the primer. Following uracil-DNA glycosylase treatment, all cDNA underwent a first 18-cycle PCR with the universal primers M1SS and BC2_uni_R. As for how the authors treated the data: Each sample was normalized by randomly selecting 1 million high-quality reads, each carrying a distinct molecular identifier. Instead of being binned into consensus sequences, reads with shared molecular identifiers were discarded. CDR3 identification, clonotype clustering and error correction used MiTCR with a Q25 quality threshold and the strictest error-elimination algorithm. Lower-bound total TCR beta diversity was estimated with a nonparametric unseen species model using Euler transformation. Using fastp trimming at Q25 and MiXCR clonotype assembly, TCRdb reanalyzed the public sequencing data and kept in-frame beta chains. Each CDR3 protein gets just one entry, which takes the most common genes and DNA from the rows behind it. Here the V and J calls rest on TCRdb's processing, not on the authors' analysis. Here the sample has some 1.6 million distinct CDR3 sequences; roughly 30% occur a single time. Jointly, the top ten make up roughly 10% of the sample.

The sample consisted of blood. The origin of this receptor is a woman in her 30s in good health. In this chain, TRBV3-1 is recombined with TRBJ2-1; possibly the D gene is TRBD1, per 6 matching bases. The CDR3 is CASSQEGGGGSYNEQFF. The DNA is as follows: TGTGCCAGCAGCCAAGAAGGGGGTGGAGGCTCCTACAATGAGCAGTTCTTC.